This T cell receptor beta chain was sequenced during a study of PD-1 blockade in mismatch repair-deficient tumors. This clone was observed once. The CDR3 consists of 18 residues. Germline values: CDR1 LGHNA, CDR2 YNFKEQ. Losses at the gene ends were 1 base for V and 5 bases for J; bases not matched to a gene: 12. Repertoires were generated with immunoSEQ multiplex PCR, while TCRdb's copy carries only in-frame clones and drops some. The sample shows fewer than 100,000 clones, approximately 81% of them seen only once. The TCR was taken from an adult with mismatch repair-deficient cancer. The chain couples TRBV4-2 to TRBJ1-3; 9 nucleotides agree with TRBD1. The sequenced sample was peripheral blood, obtained 12 weeks after starting pembrolizumab. The CDR3 loop reads CASSQVSGQGTGRNTIYF. CDR3 bases: TGTGCCAGCAGCCAAGTTTCGGGACAGGGAACCGGAAGAAACACCATATATTTT.